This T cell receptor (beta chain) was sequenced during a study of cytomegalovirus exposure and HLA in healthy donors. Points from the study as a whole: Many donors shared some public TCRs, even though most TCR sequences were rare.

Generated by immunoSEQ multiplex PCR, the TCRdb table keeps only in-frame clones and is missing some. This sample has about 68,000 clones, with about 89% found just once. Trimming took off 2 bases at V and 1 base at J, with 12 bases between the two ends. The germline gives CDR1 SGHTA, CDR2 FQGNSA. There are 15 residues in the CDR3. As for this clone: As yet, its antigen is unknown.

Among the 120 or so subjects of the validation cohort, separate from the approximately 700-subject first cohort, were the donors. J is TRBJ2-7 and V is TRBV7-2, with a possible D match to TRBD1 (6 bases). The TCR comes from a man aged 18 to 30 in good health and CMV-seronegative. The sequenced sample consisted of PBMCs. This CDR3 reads CASSLSVQGSYEQYF. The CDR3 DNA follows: TGTGCCAGCAGCTTAAGTGTACAGGGATCCTACGAGCAGTACTTC. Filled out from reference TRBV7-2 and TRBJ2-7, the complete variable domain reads GAGVSQSPSNKVTEKGKDVELRCDPISGHTALYWYRQSLGQGLEFLIYFQGNSAPDKSGLPSDRFSAERTGGSVSTLTIQRTQQEDSAVYLCASSLSVQGSYEQYFGPGTRLTVT.